This T cell receptor (beta chain) was found in a study of cytotoxic CD8 clonotypes in ibrutinib-treated CLL. Study as a whole: Among patients, around 25 responded partially and 2 completely; 15 or so then stayed remitted and around 12 progressed after median 68 months. There were, on average, about 250,000 productive templates and approximately 94,000 productive rearrangements per sample.

Points from the study as a whole: Baseline levels were approached again at progression, after clonality had risen at ibrutinib response.

This table comes from immunoSEQ multiplex PCR, and its TCRdb copy is limited to in-frame clones, with some not included. The data contain hundreds of thousands of clones, approximately 80% of them singletons. Germline-derived CDR1 and CDR2 are SGDLS and YYNGEE. V shed 2 bases, J shed 8 bases, and the junction held 3 bases outside the gene matches. The CDR3 totals 12 residues. This clone was counted a single time. Its antigen is currently unknown. The clonotype was recovered from a human donor with chronic lymphocytic leukemia. The rearrangement links TRBV9 to TRBJ1-2; 7 bases match TRBD1. The input for sequencing was PBMCs, taken before ibrutinib treatment. CDR3 bases: TGTGCCAGCAGCGTTTCAGGGGGAGGCTACACCTTC. This gives the protein CASSVSGGGYTF.